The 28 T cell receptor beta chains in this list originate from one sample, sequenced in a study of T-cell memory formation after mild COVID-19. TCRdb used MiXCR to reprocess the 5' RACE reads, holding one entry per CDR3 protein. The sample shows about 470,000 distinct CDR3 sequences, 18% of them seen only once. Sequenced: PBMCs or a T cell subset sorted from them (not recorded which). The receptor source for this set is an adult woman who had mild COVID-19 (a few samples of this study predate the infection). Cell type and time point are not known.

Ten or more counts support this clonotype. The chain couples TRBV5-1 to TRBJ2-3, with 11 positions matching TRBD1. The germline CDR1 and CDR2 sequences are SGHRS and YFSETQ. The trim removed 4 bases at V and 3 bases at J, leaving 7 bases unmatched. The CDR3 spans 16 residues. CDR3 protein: CASSLDRGHMTDTQYF. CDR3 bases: TGCGCCAGCAGCCTGGACAGGGGGCATATGACAGATACGCAGTATTTT.

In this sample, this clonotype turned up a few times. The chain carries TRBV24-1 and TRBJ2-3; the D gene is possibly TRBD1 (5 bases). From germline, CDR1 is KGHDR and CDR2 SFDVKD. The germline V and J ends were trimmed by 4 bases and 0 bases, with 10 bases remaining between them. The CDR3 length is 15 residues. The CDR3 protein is CATSDVGASTDTQYF. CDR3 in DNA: TGTGCCACCAGTGACGTAGGGGCTAGCACAGATACGCAGTATTTT.

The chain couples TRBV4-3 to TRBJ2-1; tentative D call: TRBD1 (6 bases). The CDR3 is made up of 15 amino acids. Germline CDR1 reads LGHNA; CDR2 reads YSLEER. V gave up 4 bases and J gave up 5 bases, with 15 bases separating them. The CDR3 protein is CASSLTGSLNNEQFF. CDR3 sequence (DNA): TGCGCCAGCAGCCTCACAGGGTCTTTGAACAATGAGCAGTTCTTC.

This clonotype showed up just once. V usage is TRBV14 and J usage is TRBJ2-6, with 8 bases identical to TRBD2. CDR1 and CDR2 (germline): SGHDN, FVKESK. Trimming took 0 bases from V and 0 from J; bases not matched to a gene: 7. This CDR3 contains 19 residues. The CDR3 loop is CASSQDWLAGISGANVLTF. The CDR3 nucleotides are TGTGCCAGCAGCCAAGACTGGCTAGCGGGCATCTCTGGGGCCAACGTCCTGACTTTC.

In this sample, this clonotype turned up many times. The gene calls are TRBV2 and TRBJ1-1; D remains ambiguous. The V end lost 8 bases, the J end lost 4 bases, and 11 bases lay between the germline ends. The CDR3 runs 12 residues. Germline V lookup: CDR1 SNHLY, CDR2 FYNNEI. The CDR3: CASSVLFTEAFF. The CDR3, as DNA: TGTGCCAGCTCGGTCTTGTTCACTGAAGCTTTCTTT.

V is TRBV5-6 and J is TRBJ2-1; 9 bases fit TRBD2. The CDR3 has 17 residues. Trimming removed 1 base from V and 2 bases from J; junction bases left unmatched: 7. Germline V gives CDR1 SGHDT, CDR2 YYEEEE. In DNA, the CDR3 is TGTGCCAGCAGCTTGACCGGGACTAGCAGGGCCTACAATGAGCAGTTCTTC. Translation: CASSLTGTSRAYNEQFF.

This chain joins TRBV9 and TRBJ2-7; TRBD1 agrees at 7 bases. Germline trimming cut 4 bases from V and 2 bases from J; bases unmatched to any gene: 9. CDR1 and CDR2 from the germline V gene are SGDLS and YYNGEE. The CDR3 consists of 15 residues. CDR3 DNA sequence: TGTGCCAGCAGCCCCCAAGGGGGCGCGGCCTACGAGCAGTACTTC. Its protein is CASSPQGGAAYEQYF. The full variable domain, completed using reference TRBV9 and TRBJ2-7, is DSGVTQTPKHLITATGQRVTLRCSPRSGDLSVYWYQQSLDQGLQFLIQYYNGEERAKGNILERFSAQQFPDLHSELNLSSLELGDSALYFCASSPQGGAAYEQYFGPGTRLTVT.

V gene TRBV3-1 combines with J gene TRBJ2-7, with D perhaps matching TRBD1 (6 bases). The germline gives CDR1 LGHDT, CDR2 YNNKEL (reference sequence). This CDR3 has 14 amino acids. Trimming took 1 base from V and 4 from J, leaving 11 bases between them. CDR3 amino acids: CASSQAPRGYEQYF. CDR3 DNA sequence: TGTGCCAGCAGCCAAGCGCCCAGGGGTTACGAGCAGTACTTC.

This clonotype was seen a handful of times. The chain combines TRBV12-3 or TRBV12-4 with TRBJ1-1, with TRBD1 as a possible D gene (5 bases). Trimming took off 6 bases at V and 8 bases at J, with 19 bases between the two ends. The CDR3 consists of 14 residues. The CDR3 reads CASSPGVIEREAFF. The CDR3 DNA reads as TGTGCCAGCAGCCCGGGGGTAATAGAGAGGGAAGCTTTCTTT.

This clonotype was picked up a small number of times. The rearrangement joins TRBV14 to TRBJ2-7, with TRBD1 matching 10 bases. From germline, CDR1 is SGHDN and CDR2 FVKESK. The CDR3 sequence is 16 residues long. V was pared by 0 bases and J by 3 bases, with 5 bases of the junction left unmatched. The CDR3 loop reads CASSQDRWTGGYEQYF. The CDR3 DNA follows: TGTGCCAGCAGCCAAGATAGGTGGACAGGGGGCTACGAGCAGTACTTC.

The CDR3: CSVGSRVSSGANVLTF. CDR3 in DNA: TGCAGCGTTGGTTCCAGGGTTAGCTCTGGGGCCAACGTCCTGACTTTC. V and J are TRBV29-1 and TRBJ2-6, with D perhaps matching TRBD1 (5 bases). CDR1 SQVTM and CDR2 ANQGSEA come from the germline V gene. The CDR3 loop spans 16 amino acids. V was shortened by 4 bases and J by 0 bases, with 13 bases between the two germline ends. The full variable domain, in which reference TRBV29-1 and TRBJ2-6 provide the parts outside the CDR3, is SAVISQKPSRDICQRGTSLTIQCQVDSQVTMMFWYRQQPGQSLTLIATANQGSEATYESGFVIDKFPISRPNLTFSTLTVSNMSPEDSSIYLCSVGSRVSSGANVLTFGAGSRLTVL.

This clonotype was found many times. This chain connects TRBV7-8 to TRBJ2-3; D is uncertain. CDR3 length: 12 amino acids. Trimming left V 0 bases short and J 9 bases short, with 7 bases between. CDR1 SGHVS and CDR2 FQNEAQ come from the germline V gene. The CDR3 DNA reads TGTGCCAGCAGCTTAGCGCACTACACGCAGTATTTT. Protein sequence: CASSLAHYTQYF.

The CDR3 spells CASSWDRGITDTQYF. CDR3 nucleotides: TGTGCCAGCAGCTGGGACAGGGGGATCACAGATACGCAGTATTTT. The J gene is TRBJ2-3, the V gene TRBV7-9; TRBD1 aligns across 11 bases. Losses at the gene ends were 4 bases for V and 2 bases for J; bases not matched to a gene: 2. The CDR3 is 15 amino acids. CDR1 and CDR2 from the germline V gene are SEHNR and FQNEAQ (reference sequence).

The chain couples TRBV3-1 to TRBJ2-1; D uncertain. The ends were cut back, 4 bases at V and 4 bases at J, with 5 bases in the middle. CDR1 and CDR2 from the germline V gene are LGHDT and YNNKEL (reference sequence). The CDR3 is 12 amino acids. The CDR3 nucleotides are TGTGCCAGCAGCCTCGAGTACAATGAGCAGTTCTTC. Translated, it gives CASSLEYNEQFF.

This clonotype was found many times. CDR3 loop: CASSLVGLAGVEETQYF. The CDR3 nucleotides are TGTGCCAGCAGCTTAGTGGGACTAGCGGGAGTCGAGGAGACCCAGTACTTC. This chain links TRBV13 with TRBJ2-5; TRBD2 aligns across 14 bases. V shed 1 base, J shed 5 bases, and the junction held 6 bases outside the gene matches. This CDR3 is built from 17 residues. Per the germline V gene, CDR1 is PRHDT and CDR2 is FYEKMQ (reference sequence).

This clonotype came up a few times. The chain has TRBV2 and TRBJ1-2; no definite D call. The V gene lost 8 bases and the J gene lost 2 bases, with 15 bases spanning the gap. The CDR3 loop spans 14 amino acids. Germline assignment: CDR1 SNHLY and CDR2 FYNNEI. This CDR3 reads CASLPRRMNYGYTF. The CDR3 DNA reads TGTGCCAGCTTGCCTCGCAGAATGAACTATGGCTACACCTTC.

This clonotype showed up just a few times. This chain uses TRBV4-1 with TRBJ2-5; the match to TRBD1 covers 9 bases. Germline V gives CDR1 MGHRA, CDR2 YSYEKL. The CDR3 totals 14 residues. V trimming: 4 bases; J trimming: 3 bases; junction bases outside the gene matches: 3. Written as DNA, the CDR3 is TGCGCCAGCAGCCTCCGGGACAGGGAAGAGACCCAGTACTTC. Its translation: CASSLRDREETQYF.

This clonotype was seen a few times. CDR3 sequence: CASSPQGPNNEQFF. CDR3 DNA sequence: TGTGCCAGCTCACCCCAGGGGCCGAACAATGAGCAGTTCTTC. The chain joins TRBV18 to TRBJ2-1; maybe TRBD1 (6 bases). Germline-derived CDR1 and CDR2 are KGHSH and LQKENI. Between the trimmed V and J ends, which lost 3 bases and 5 bases, there was a span of 11 bases. The CDR3 sequence is 14 residues long.

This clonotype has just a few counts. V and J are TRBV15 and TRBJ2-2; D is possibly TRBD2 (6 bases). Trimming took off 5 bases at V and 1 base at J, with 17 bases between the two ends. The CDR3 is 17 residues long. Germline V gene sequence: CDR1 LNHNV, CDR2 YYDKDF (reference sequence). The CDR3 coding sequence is TGTGCCACCAGCGCCCTTGGAGGGAGGAGGAACACCGGGGAGCTGTTTTTT. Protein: CATSALGGRRNTGELFF.

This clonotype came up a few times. CDR3 region: CASSQDSGGQTYEQYF. In nucleotides, the CDR3 is TGCGCCAGCAGCCAAGATAGCGGGGGTCAAACCTACGAGCAGTACTTC. The rearrangement links TRBV4-1 to TRBJ2-7, with 9 positions matching TRBD2. The CDR3 spans 16 residues. The junction had 5 bases not matched to a gene; V was cut back by 0 bases and J by 2 bases. In germline, CDR1 is MGHRA, CDR2 YSYEKL.

The CDR3 sequence: CATSDQAGTGANTEAFF. The CDR3 nucleotides are TGTGCCACCAGTGACCAGGCCGGGACAGGGGCGAACACTGAAGCTTTCTTT. The chain recombines TRBV24-1 with TRBJ1-1, with 10 bases matching TRBD1. J lost 1 base, V lost 4 bases, and 8 bases had no gene match. CDR1 and CDR2 from the germline V gene are KGHDR and SFDVKD. This CDR3 spans 17 amino acids.

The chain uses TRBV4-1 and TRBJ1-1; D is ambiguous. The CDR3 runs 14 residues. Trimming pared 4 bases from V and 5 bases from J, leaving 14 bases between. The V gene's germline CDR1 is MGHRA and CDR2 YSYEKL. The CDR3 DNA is TGCGCCAGCAGCCGGGCGACCGTGCAAACTGAAGCTTTCTTT. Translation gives CASSRATVQTEAFF.

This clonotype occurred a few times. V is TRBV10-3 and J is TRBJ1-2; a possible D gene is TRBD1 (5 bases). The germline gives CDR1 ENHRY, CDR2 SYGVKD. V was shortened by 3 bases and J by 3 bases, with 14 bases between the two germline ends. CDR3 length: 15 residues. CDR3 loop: CAISDPGTQDYGYTF. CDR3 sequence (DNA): TGTGCCATCAGTGATCCTGGGACGCAGGACTATGGCTACACCTTC.

The CDR3 coding sequence is TGCGCCAGCAGCGTGATCGGGGGACTCTCTGGAAACACCATATATTTT. Translation gives CASSVIGGLSGNTIYF. The chain recombines TRBV5-1 with TRBJ1-3, with TRBD1 as a possible D gene (5 bases). The V gene's germline CDR1 is SGHRS and CDR2 YFSETQ. Trimming left V 4 bases short and J 0 bases short, with 14 bases between. This CDR3 has 16 residues.

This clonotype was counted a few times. CDR3 protein: CASARSGSDETQYF. The CDR3 DNA sequence: TGTGCCAGCGCTAGAAGCGGGAGTGATGAGACCCAGTACTTC. The rearrangement joins TRBV6-5 to TRBJ2-5, with 8 positions matching TRBD2. The CDR3 has 14 residues. Germline CDR1 MNHEY, CDR2 SVGAGI. The junction had 10 bases not matched to a gene; V was cut back by 8 bases and J by 5 bases.

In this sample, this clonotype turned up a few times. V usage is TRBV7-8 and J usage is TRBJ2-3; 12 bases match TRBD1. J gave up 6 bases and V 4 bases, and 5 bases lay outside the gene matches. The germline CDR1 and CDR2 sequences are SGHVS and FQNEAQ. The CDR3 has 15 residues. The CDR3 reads CASSSGTGGIDTQYF. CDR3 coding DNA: TGTGCCAGCAGCTCCGGGACAGGGGGCATCGATACGCAGTATTTT.

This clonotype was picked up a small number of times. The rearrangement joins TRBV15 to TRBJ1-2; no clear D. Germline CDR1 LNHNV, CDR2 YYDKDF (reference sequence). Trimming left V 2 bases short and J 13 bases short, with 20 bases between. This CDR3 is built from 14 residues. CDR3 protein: CATSRNHRVQVPTF. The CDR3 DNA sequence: TGTGCCACCAGCAGAAACCATCGGGTGCAGGTGCCCACCTTC.

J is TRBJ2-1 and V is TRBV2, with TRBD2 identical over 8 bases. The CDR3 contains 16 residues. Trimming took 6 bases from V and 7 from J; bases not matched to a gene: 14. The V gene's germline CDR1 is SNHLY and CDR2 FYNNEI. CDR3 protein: CASRGLGGPIRNEQFF. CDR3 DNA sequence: TGTGCCAGCAGGGGACTAGGAGGACCAATTAGGAATGAGCAGTTCTTC.